The present entry profiles one T cell receptor (beta chain) with its context. Per the germline V gene, CDR1 is MGHDK and CDR2 is SYGVNS. V shed 7 bases and J shed 2 bases, with 19 bases lying between them. This CDR3 is 16 amino acids long. The sample comes from a study of blood T cell repertoires in COVID-19. The overall study: Acute and convalescent COVID-19 specimens originated in the United States, Italy and Spain.

Using immunoSEQ multiplex PCR, the repertoire was profiled, and TCRdb retains in-frame clones only, with some absent. The sample records about 170,000 clones, approximately 91% being singletons. Specimen: peripheral blood. The sequence derives from a man aged 18 to 29 with COVID-19, enrolled during active disease. The genes are TRBV25-1 and TRBJ2-3; D might be TRBD1 (6 bases). CDR3 region: CASTPPSDSITDTQYF. CDR3 sequence (DNA): TGTGCCAGCACCCCCCCGTCGGACAGCATCACAGATACGCAGTATTTT.